A single sample is the source of the 7 T cell receptor beta chains below, sequenced in a study of CD8 T cells in ankylosing spondylitis. Points from the study as a whole: Seemingly distinctive of ankylosing spondylitis blood was a TCR beta motif formed by eight highly homologous variants.

TCRdb ran MiXCR on the 5' RACE reads and lists one entry per CDR3 protein. The sample shows 450,000 or so distinct CDR3 sequences, roughly 26% of them seen only once. No antigen has been assigned to these receptors. The sequencing sample was made of blood, either unsorted or a sorted T cell fraction (not recorded which). The receptors here all came from a male donor with ankylosing spondylitis.

This clonotype was observed many times. This chain connects TRBV20-1 to TRBJ2-3; 8 bases map to TRBD2. CDR3 length: 13 residues. V lost 3 bases and J lost 1; bases outside the gene matches: 0. Germline V lookup: CDR1 DFQATT, CDR2 SNEGSKA (reference sequence). The CDR3 region is CSARTSGTDTQYF. DNA for the CDR3: TGCAGTGCTAGGACTAGCGGCACAGATACGCAGTATTTT.

This clonotype was seen more than once but under ten times. The V gene is TRBV10-3, the J gene TRBJ2-1, with TRBD2 matching 11 bases. J lost 15 bases, V lost 2 bases, and 9 bases had no gene match. The length of the CDR3 is 14 residues. The germline gives CDR1 ENHRY, CDR2 SYGVKD. CDR3 sequence reads: CAISEPKIAGGSFF. The CDR3 coding sequence is TGTGCCATCAGTGAGCCGAAAATAGCGGGAGGGTCGTTCTTC.

This chain joins TRBV5-1 and TRBJ2-3, with 9 nucleotides matching TRBD2. The CDR3 consists of 16 residues. Germline V lookup: CDR1 SGHRS, CDR2 YFSETQ. Trimming removed 4 bases from V and 3 bases from J; junction bases left unmatched: 9. CDR3 sequence (DNA): TGCGCCAGCAGCCTCCTTAGCGGGAGAGGGACAGATACGCAGTATTTT. This gives the protein CASSLLSGRGTDTQYF.

This clonotype was picked up a small number of times. The chain uses TRBV5-1 and TRBJ2-5; D is perhaps TRBD2 (7 bases). From germline, CDR1 is SGHRS and CDR2 YFSETQ. Trimming cost V 2 bases and J 7 bases, with 15 bases left between them. The CDR3 sequence is 14 residues long. CDR3 sequence reads: CASSFDRSGGTQYF. The CDR3 DNA reads TGCGCCAGCAGCTTTGACAGGTCGGGGGGGACCCAGTACTTC.

This clonotype was found once. V usage is TRBV30 and J usage is TRBJ2-3, with 7 bases lining up with TRBD2. Trimming took 0 bases from V and 3 from J; bases not matched to a gene: 3. Germline CDR1 GTSNPN, CDR2 SVGIG (reference sequence). The CDR3 has 14 amino acids. CDR3 region: CAWSVYGGTDTQYF. CDR3 nucleotides: TGTGCCTGGAGTGTATACGGGGGGACAGATACGCAGTATTTT. Supplemented by reference TRBV30 and TRBJ2-3, the full variable domain reads SQTIHQWPATLVQPVGSPLSLECTVEGTSNPNLYWYRQAAGRGLQLLFYSVGIGQISSEVPQNLSASRPQDRQFILSSKKLLLSDSGFYLCAWSVYGGTDTQYFGPGTRLTVL.

This clonotype showed up many times. The chain recombines TRBV12-3 or TRBV12-4 with TRBJ2-6, with D uncertain. The CDR3 runs to 14 residues. V was trimmed by 6 bases and J by 0 bases, leaving 6 bases between them. CDR3 protein: CASSQGSGANVLTF. The CDR3 nucleotides read TGTGCCAGCAGCCAAGGCTCTGGGGCCAACGTCCTGACTTTC.

This rearrangement joins TRBV11-2 to TRBJ2-5; D gene unclear. V was pared by 3 bases and J by 1 base, with 12 bases between. This CDR3 contains 15 residues. Germline V lookup: CDR1 SGHAT, CDR2 FQNNGV. CDR3 loop: CASSLYPGLQETQYF. The DNA for the CDR3 is TGTGCCAGCAGCTTGTACCCAGGCCTCCAAGAGACCCAGTACTTC.